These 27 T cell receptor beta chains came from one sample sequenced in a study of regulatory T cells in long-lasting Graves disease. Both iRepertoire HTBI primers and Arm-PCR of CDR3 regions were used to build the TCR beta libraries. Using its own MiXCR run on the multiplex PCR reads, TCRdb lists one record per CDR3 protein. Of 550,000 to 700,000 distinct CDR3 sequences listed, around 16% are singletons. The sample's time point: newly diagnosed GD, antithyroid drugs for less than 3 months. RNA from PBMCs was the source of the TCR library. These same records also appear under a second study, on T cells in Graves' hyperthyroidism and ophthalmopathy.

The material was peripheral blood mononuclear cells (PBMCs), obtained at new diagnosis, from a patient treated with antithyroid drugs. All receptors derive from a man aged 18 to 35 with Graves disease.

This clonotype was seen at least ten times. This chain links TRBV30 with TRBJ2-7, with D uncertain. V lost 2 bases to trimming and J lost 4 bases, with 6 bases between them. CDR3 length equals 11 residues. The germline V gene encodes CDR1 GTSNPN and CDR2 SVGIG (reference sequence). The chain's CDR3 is CAWSSVYEQYF. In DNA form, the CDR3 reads TGTGCCTGGAGTAGTGTTTACGAGCAGTACTTC.

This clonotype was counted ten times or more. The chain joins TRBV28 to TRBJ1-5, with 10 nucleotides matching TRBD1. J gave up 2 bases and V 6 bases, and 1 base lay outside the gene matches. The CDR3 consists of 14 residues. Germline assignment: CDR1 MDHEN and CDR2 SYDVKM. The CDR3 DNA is TGTGCCAGCAGGGGGACAGGGGGCAATCAGCCCCAGCATTTT. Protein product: CASRGTGGNQPQHF. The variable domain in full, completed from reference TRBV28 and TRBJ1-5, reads DVKVTQSSRYLVKRTGEKVFLECVQDMDHENMFWYRQDPGLGLRLIYFSYDVKMKEKGDIPEGYSVSREKKERFSLILESASTNQTSMYLCASRGTGGNQPQHFGDGTRLSIL.

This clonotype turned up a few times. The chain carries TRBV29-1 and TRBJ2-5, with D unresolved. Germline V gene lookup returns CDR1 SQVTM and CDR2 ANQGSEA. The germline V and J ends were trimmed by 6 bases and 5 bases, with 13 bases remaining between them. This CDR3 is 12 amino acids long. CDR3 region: CSVSGILETQYF. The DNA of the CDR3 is TGCAGCGTATCAGGAATTTTGGAGACCCAGTACTTC.

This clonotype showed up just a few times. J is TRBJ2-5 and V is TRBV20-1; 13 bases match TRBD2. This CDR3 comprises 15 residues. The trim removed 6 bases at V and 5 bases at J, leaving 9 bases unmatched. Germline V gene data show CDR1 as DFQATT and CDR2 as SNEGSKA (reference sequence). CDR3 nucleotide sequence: TGCAGTGCGGTGGGACTAGCGGGACTCGGGGAGACCCAGTACTTC. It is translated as CSAVGLAGLGETQYF.

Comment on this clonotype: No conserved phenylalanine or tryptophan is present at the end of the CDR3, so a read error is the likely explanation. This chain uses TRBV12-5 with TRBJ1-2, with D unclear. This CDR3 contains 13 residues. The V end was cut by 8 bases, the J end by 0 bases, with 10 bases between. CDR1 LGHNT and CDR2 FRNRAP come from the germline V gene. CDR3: CASSREANYGYTL. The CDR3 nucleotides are TGTGCTAGTTCTCGGGAGGCTAACTATGGCTACACCCTC.

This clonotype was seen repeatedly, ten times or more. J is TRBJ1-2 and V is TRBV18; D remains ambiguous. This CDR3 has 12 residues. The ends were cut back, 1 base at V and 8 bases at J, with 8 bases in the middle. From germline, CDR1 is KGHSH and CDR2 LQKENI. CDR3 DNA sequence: TGTGCCAGCTCACCACAGAATTGGGGCTACACCTTC. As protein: CASSPQNWGYTF.

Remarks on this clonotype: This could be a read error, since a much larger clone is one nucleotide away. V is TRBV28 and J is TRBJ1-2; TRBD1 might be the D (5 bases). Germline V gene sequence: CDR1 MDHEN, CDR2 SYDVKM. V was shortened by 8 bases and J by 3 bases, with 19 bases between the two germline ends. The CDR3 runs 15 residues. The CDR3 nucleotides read TGTGCCAGCGTCACGGGGGTCTCACAGGACTATGGCTACACCTTC. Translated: CASVTGVSQDYGYTF.

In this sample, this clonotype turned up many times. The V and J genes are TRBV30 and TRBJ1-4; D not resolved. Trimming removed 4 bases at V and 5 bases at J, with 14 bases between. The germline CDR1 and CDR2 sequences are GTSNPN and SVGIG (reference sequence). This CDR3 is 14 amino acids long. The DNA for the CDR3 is TGTGCCTGGAACTTGAAGAGAGAGAATGAAAAACTGTTTTTT. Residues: CAWNLKRENEKLFF.

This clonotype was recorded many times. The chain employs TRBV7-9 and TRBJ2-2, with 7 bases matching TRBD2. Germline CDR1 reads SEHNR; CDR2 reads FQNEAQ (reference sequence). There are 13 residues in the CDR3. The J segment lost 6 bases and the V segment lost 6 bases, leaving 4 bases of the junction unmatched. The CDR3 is CASSSAGAGELFF. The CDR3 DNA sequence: TGTGCCAGCAGTAGCGCGGGAGCCGGGGAGCTGTTTTTT.

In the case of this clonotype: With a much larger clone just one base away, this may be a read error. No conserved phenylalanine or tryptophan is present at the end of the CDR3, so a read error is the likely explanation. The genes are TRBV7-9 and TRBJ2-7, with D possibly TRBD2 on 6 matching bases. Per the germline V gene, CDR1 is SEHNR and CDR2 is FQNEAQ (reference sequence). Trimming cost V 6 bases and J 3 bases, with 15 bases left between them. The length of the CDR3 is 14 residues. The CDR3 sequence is CASRPGTGNYEQYL. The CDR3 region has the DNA TGTGCCAGCAGACCCGGGACTGGGAACTACGAGCAGTACCTC.

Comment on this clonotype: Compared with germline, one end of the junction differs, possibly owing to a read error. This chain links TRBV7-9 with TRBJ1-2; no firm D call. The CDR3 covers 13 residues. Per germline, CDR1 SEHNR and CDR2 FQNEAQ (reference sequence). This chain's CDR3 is CASSPAPPDGYIF. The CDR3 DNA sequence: TGTGCCAGCAGCCCGGCGCCCCCGGATGGCTACATCTTC.

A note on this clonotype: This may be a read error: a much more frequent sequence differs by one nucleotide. CDR3 nucleotide sequence: TGTGCCAGCACGGCGGATTCGGAGGGGGAGCAGTACTTC. Protein product: CASTADSEGEQYF. This chain links TRBV6-1 with TRBJ2-7; D possibly corresponds to TRBD2 (6 bases). Germline V gene lookup returns CDR1 MNHNS and CDR2 SASEGT. Trimming removed 7 bases at V and 7 bases at J, with 17 bases between. The CDR3 runs 13 residues.

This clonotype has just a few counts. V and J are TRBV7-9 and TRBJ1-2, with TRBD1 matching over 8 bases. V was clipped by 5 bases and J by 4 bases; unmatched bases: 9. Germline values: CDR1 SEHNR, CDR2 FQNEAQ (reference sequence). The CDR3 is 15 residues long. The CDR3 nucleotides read TGTGCCAGCAGCCCAAAGGCAACAGGGGGCTATGGCTACACCTTC. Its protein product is CASSPKATGGYGYTF.

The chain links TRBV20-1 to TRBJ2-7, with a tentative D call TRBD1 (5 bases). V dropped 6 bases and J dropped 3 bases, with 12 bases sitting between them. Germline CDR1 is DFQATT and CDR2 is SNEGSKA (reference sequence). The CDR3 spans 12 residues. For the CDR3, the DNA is TGCAGTGCGAAACAGGCGAACTACGAGCAGTACTTC. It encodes CSAKQANYEQYF.

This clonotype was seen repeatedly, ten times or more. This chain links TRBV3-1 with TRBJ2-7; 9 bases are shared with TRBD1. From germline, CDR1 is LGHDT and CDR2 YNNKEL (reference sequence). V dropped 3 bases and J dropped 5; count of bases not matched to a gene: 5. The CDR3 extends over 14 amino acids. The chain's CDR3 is CASSQGTGTNEQYF. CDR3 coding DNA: TGTGCCAGCAGCCAGGGGACAGGGACTAACGAGCAGTACTTC.

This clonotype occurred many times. The chain's CDR3 is CASRLLPEGSYGYTF. CDR3 bases: TGTGCCAGCAGGCTCCTTCCGGAAGGGTCCTATGGCTACACCTTC. The rearrangement joins TRBV6-1 to TRBJ1-2, with D hard to call. V was cut by 6 bases and J by 4 bases, with 18 bases left in between. The germline V gene encodes CDR1 MNHNS and CDR2 SASEGT. CDR3 length equals 15 residues.

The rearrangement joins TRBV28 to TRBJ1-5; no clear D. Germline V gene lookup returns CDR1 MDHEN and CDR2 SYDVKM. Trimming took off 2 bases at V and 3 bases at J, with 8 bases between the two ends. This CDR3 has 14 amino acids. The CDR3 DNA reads TGTGCCAGCAGTTTAACTGCAAACAATCAGCCCCAGCATTTT. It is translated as CASSLTANNQPQHF.

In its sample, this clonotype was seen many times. The CDR3 region is CASSPYRGGLTEAFF. The DNA for the CDR3 is TGTGCCAGCAGTCCCTATCGGGGGGGCCTGACTGAAGCTTTCTTT. The chain carries TRBV6-1 and TRBJ1-1; D may be TRBD1 (6 bases). V was shortened by 5 bases and J by 5 bases, with 18 bases between the two germline ends. CDR1 is MNHNS, CDR2 SASEGT, per germline. CDR3 length: 15 residues.

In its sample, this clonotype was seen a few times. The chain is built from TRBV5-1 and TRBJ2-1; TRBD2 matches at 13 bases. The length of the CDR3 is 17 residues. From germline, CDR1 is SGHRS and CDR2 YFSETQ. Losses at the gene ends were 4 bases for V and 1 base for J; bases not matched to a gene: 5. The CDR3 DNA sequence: TGCGCCAGCAGCCCCGGGACTAGCGGGGCGTCCTACAATGAGCAGTTCTTC. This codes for CASSPGTSGASYNEQFF.

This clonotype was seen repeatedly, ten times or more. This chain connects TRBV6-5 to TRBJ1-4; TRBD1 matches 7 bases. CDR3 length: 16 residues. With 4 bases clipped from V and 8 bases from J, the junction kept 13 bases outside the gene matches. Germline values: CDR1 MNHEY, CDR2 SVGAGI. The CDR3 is CASSSMRGGRDEKLFF. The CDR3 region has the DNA TGTGCCAGCAGTTCTATGAGAGGGGGCCGGGACGAAAAACTGTTTTTT.

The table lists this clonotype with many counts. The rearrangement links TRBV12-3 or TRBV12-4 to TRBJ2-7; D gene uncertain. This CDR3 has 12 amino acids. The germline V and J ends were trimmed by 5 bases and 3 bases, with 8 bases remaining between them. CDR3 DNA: TGTGCCAGCAGTATCCCCGGCTACGAGCAGTACTTC. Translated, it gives CASSIPGYEQYF.

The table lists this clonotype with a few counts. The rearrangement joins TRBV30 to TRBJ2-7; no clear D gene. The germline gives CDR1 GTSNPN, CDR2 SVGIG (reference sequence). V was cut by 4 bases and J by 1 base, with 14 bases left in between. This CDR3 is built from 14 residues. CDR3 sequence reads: CAWNQNVGSYEQYF. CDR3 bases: TGTGCCTGGAACCAAAATGTGGGATCCTACGAGCAGTACTTC. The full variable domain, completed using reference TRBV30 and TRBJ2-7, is SQTIHQWPATLVQPVGSPLSLECTVEGTSNPNLYWYRQAAGRGLQLLFYSVGIGQISSEVPQNLSASRPQDRQFILSSKKLLLSDSGFYLCAWNQNVGSYEQYFGPGTRLTVT.

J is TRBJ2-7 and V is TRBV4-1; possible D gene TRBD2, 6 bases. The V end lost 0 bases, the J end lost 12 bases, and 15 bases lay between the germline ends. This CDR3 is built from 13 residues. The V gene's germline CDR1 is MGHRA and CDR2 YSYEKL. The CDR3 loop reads CASSQEDGGKAYF. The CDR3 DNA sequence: TGCGCCAGCAGCCAAGAGGATGGCGGGAAGGCGTACTTC.

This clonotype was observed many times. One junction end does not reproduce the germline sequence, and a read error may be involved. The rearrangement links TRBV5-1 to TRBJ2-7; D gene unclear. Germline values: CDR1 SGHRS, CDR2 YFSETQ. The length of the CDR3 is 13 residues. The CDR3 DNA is TGTGCCAGCAGTCGCGGAGTTAACTACGAGCAGTACTTC. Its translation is CASSRGVNYEQYF.

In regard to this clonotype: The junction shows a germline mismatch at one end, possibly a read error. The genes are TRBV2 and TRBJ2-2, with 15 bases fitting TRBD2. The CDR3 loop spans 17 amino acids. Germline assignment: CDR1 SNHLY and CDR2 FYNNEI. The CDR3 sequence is CASSEGLAGGPAGELFF. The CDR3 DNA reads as TGTGCCAGCAGCGAAGGACTAGCGGGAGGGCCAGCTGGGGAGCTGTTTTTT.

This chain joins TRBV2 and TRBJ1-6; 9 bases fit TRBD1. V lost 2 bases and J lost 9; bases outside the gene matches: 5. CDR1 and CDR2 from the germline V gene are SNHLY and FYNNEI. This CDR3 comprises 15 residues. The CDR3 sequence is CASSELLGQGSPLHF. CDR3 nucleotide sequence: TGTGCCAGCAGTGAATTATTGGGACAGGGTTCACCCCTCCACTTT. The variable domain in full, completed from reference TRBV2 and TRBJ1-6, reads EPEVTQTPSHQVTQMGQEVILRCVPISNHLYFYWYRQILGQKVEFLVSFYNNEISEKSEIFDDQFSVERPDGSNFTLKIRSTKLEDSAMYFCASSELLGQGSPLHFGNGTRLTVT.

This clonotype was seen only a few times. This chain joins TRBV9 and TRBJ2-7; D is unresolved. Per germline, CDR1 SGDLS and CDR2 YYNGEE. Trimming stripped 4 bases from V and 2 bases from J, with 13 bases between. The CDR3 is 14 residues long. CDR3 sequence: CASSSANGPYEQYF. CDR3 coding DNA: TGTGCCAGCAGCTCGGCGAACGGGCCCTACGAGCAGTACTTC.